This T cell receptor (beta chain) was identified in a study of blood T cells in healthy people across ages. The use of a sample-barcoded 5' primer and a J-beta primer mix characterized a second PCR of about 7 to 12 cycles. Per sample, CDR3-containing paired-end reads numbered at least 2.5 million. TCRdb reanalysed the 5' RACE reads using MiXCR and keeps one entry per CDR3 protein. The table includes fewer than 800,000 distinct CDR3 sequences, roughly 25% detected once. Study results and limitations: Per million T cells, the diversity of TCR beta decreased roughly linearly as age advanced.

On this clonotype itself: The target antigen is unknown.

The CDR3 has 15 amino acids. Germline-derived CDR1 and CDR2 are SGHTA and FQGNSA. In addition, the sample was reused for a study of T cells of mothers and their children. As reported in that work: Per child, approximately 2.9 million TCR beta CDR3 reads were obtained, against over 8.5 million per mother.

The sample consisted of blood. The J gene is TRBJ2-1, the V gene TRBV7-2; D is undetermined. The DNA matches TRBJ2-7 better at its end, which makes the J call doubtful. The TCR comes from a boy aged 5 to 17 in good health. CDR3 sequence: CASSLSVAIGYEQYF. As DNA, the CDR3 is TGTGCCAGCAGCTTATCGGTTGCCATCGGCTACGAGCAGTACTTC.